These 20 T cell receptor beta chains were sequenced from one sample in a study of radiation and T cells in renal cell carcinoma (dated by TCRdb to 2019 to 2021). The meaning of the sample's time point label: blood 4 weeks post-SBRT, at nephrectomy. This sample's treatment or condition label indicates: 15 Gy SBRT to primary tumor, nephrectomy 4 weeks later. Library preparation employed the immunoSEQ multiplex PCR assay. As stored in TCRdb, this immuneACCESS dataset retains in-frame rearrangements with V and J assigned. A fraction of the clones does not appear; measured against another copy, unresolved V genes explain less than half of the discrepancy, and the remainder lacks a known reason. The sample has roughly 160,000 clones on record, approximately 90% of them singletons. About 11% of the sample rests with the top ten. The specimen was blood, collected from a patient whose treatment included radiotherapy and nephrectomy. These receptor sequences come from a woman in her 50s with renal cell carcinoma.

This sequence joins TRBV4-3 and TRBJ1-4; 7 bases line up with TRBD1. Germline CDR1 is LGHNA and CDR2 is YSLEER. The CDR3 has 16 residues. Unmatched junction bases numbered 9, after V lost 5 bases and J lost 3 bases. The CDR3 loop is CASSAGQIVANEKLFF. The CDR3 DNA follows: TGCGCCAGCAGCGCGGGACAGATCGTAGCTAATGAAAAACTGTTTTTT.

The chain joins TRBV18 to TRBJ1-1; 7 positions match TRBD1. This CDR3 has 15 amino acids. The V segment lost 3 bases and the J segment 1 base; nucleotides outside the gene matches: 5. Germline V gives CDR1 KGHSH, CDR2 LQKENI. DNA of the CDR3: TGTGCCAGCTCACCCCTCAGGGGGGAGAACACTGAAGCTTTCTTT. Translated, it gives CASSPLRGENTEAFF.

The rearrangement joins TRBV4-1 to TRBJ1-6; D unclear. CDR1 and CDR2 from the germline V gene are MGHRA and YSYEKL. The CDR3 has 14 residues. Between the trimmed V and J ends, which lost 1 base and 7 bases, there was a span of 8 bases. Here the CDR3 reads CASSQGTSNSPLHF. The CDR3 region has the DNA TGCGCCAGCAGCCAAGGGACCTCAAATTCACCCCTCCACTTT.

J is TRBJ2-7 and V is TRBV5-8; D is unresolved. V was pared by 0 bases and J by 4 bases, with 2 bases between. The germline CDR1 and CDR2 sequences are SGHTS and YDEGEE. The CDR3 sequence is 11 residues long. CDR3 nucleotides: TGTGCCAGCAGCTTGGGGTACGAGCAGTACTTC. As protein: CASSLGYEQYF.

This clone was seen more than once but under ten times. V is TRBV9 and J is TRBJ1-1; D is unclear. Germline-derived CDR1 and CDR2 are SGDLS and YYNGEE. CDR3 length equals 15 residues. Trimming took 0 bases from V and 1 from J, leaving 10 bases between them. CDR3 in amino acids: CASSVEVSPNTEAFF. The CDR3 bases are TGTGCCAGCAGCGTAGAGGTCAGCCCGAACACTGAAGCTTTCTTT.

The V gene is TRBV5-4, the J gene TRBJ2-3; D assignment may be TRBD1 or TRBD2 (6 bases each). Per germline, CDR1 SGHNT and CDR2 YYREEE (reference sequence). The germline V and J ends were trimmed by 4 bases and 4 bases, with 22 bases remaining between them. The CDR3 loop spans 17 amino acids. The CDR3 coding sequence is TGTGCCAGCAGCCCGGGCACTATACAGGGAGGCGCAGATACGCAGTATTTT. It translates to CASSPGTIQGGADTQYF.

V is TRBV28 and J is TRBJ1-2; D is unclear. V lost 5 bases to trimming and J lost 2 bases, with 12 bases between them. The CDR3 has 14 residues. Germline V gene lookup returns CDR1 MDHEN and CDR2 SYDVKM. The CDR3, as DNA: TGTGCCAGCAGTGTACCAGGTCCGAACTATGGCTACACCTTC. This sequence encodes CASSVPGPNYGYTF.

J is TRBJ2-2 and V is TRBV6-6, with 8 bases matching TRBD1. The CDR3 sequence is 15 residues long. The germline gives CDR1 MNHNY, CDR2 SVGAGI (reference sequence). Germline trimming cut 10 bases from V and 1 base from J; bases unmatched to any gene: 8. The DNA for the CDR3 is TGTGCCAACACCATCGGACAGGGGAACACCGGGGAGCTGTTTTTT. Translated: CANTIGQGNTGELFF.

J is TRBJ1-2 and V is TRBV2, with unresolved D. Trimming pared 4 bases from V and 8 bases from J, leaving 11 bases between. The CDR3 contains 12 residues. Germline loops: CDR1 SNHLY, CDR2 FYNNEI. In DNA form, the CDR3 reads TGTGCCAGCAGTGTTGTTAATCGGGGCTACACCTTC. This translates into CASSVVNRGYTF.

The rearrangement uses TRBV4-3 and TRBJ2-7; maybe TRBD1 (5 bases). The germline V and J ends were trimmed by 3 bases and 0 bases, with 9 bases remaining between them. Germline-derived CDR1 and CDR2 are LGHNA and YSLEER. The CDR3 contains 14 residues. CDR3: CASSQDTLSYEQYF. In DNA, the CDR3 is TGCGCCAGCAGCCAGGACACCCTCTCCTACGAGCAGTACTTC.

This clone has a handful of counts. The DNA of the CDR3 is TGTGCCAGCAGCTTCCAAAGCGGGGGGGATTACAATGAGCAGTTCTTC. This translates into CASSFQSGGDYNEQFF. This rearrangement joins TRBV7-2 to TRBJ2-1; 10 bases align to TRBD2. J gave up 4 bases and V 3 bases, and 6 bases lay outside the gene matches. The germline gives CDR1 SGHTA, CDR2 FQGNSA. This CDR3 has 16 amino acids.

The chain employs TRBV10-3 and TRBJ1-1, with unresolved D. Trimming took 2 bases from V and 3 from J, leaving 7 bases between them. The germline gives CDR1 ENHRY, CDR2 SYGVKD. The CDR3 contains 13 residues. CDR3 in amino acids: CAISERRDTEAFF. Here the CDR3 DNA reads TGTGCCATCAGTGAGAGGAGAGACACTGAAGCTTTCTTT.

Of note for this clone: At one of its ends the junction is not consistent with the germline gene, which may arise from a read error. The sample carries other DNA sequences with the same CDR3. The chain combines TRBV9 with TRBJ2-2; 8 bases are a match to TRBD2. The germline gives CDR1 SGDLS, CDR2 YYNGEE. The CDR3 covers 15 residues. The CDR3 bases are TGTGCCAGCAGCGTAGGACTAGCGAATACCGGGGAGCTGTTTTTT. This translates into CASSVGLANTGELFF. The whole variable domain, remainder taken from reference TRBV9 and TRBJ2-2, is DSGVTQTPKHLITATGQRVTLRCSPRSGDLSVYWYQQSLDQGLQFLIQYYNGEERAKGNILERFSAQQFPDLHSELNLSSLELGDSALYFCASSVGLANTGELFFGEGSRLTVL.

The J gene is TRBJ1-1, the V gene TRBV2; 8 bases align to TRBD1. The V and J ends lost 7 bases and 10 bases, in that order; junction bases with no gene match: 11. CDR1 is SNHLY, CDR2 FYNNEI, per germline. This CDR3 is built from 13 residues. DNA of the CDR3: TGTGCCAGCATCCGAGAGACAGGGGAGGTAGCTTTCTTT. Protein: CASIRETGEVAFF.

The CDR3 sequence: CASSTGGALGGANVLTF. The CDR3 bases are TGTGCCAGCAGTACAGGGGGCGCCTTAGGAGGGGCCAACGTCCTGACTTTC. The rearrangement uses TRBV25-1 and TRBJ2-6; 9 bases are shared with TRBD1. CDR1 is MGHDK and CDR2 is SYGVNS in the germline V gene. The CDR3 runs 17 residues. After removal of 5 bases from V and 4 bases from J, the junction contained 9 bases not matched to a gene.

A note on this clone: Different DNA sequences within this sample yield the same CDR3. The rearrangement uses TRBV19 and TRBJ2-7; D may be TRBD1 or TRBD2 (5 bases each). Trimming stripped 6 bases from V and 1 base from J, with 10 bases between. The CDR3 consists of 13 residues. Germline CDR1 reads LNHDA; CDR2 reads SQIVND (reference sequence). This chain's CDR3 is CASSRDRSYEQYF. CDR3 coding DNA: TGTGCCAGTAGCCGGGACCGTTCCTACGAGCAGTACTTC. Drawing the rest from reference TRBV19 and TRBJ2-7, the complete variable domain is DGGITQSPKYLFRKEGQNVTLSCEQNLNHDAMYWYRQDPGQGLRLIYYSQIVNDFQKGDIAEGYSVSREKKESFPLTVTSAQKNPTAFYLCASSRDRSYEQYFGPGTRLTVT.

The chain's CDR3 is CAIRALNVGNTEAFF. DNA of the CDR3: TGTGCCATCAGGGCCTTAAATGTGGGGAACACTGAAGCTTTCTTT. The chain employs TRBV10-3 and TRBJ1-1; D gene uncertain. Germline V gives CDR1 ENHRY, CDR2 SYGVKD. The CDR3 is 15 residues long. V was trimmed by 6 bases and J by 1 base, leaving 15 bases between them.

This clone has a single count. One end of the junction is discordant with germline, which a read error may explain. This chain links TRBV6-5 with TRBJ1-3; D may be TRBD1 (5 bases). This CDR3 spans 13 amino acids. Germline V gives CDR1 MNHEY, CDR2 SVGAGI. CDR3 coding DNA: TGTGCCAGCAGTTACTCGAATCCGACAGTCTACTGTTTT. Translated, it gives CASSYSNPTVYCF.

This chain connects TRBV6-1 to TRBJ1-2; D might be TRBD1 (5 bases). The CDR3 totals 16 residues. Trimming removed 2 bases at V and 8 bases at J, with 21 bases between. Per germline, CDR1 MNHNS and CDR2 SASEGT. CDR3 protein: CASSEIGAREPGGYTF. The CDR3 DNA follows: TGTGCCAGCAGTGAAATCGGGGCCCGGGAGCCCGGGGGCTACACCTTC.

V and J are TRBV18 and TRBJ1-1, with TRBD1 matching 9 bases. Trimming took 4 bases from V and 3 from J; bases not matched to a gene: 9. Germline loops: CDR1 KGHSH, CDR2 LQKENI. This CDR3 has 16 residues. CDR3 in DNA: TGTGCCAGCTCACGGTTACAGGGGGCCAGGGACACTGAAGCTTTCTTT. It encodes CASSRLQGARDTEAFF. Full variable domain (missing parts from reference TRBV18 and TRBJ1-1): NAGVMQNPRHLVRRRGQEARLRCSPMKGHSHVYWYRQLPEEGLKFMVYLQKENIIDESGMPKERFSAEFPKEGPSILRIQQVVRGDSAAYFCASSRLQGARDTEAFFGQGTRLTVV.